Each of the 7 T cell receptor beta chains below was sequenced from the same sample in a study of beta chain features in type 1 diabetes. Isolated RNA was reverse transcribed in full, so expressed TCRB transcripts were sequenced. The table came from immunoSEQ multiplex PCR; TCRdb's copy has only in-frame clones and leaves some out. This table has under 300,000 clones, about 8.5% appearing once. The sample consisted of central memory CD4+ T cells from blood. The receptors originated from a woman aged 18-35 years in good health.

This clone was picked up many times. V usage is TRBV7-9 and J usage is TRBJ1-5; D is undetermined. The CDR3 covers 16 residues. V shed 5 bases and J shed 0 bases, with 14 bases lying between them. From germline, CDR1 is SEHNR and CDR2 FQNEAQ (reference sequence). The CDR3 bases are TGTGCCAGCAGCCCGAGTCAGGTTTTTAGCAATCAGCCCCAGCATTTT. Its translation: CASSPSQVFSNQPQHF.

This rearrangement joins TRBV5-8 to TRBJ2-7; no clear D gene. This CDR3 is built from 12 residues. CDR1 is SGHTS, CDR2 YDEGEE, per germline. V lost 4 bases and J 4 bases, leaving 9 bases between the germline ends. CDR3 in amino acids: CASSLVRYEQYF. DNA for the CDR3: TGTGCCAGCAGCCTAGTCCGTTACGAGCAGTACTTC.

The table lists this clone with many counts. The chain links TRBV7-6 to TRBJ1-1; D not resolved. Trimming took off 5 bases at V and 2 bases at J, with 9 bases between the two ends. The V gene's germline CDR1 is SGHVS and CDR2 FNYEAQ. The CDR3 is made up of 13 amino acids. CDR3 in amino acids: CASSADLNTEAFF. CDR3 coding DNA: TGTGCCAGCAGCGCGGACCTTAACACTGAAGCTTTCTTT.

This clone occurred many times. The V gene is TRBV10-3, the J gene TRBJ2-7; 12 bases match TRBD1. After removal of 8 bases from V and 7 bases from J, the junction contained 6 bases not matched to a gene. Germline V gene data show CDR1 as ENHRY and CDR2 as SYGVKD. The CDR3 loop spans 13 amino acids. The CDR3 DNA is TGTGCCATCGCGGGACAGGGGGCTGGAGAGCAGTACGTC. Encoded protein: CAIAGQGAGEQYV.

This clone has just a few counts. The chain employs TRBV4-3 and TRBJ2-4; D is perhaps TRBD1 (5 bases). V was shortened by 0 bases and J by 0 bases, with 18 bases between the two germline ends. This CDR3 has 19 amino acids. Germline CDR1 LGHNA, CDR2 YSLEER. CDR3 sequence: CASSQERGIRLLAKNIQYF. The CDR3 DNA follows: TGCGCCAGCAGCCAAGAAAGGGGAATCAGGCTCCTAGCCAAAAACATTCAGTACTTC.

V is TRBV28 and J is TRBJ2-7; TRBD2 is a possible D gene (6 bases). CDR1 is MDHEN and CDR2 is SYDVKM in the germline V gene. Trimming removed 6 bases from V and 4 bases from J, with 16 bases in between. CDR3 length: 14 residues. Here the CDR3 reads CASRGLQLGYEQYV. CDR3 DNA: TGTGCCAGCAGGGGACTCCAACTGGGATACGAGCAGTACGTC.

Note on this clone: Other nucleotide sequences from this sample produce the same CDR3. This chain uses TRBV7-9 with TRBJ2-1; possible D gene TRBD1, 6 bases. There are 13 residues in the CDR3. Germline values: CDR1 SEHNR, CDR2 FQNEAQ (reference sequence). Trimming removed 1 base at V and 6 bases at J, with 7 bases between. CDR3 sequence reads: CASSLGGGNEQFF. Here the CDR3 DNA reads TGTGCCAGCAGCTTAGGAGGGGGCAATGAGCAGTTCTTC.